The rows below give T cell receptor beta chains drawn from one sample of a study of post-analysis software for immune sequencing data. One entry per CDR3 protein, called by TCRdb with MiXCR from the PCR reads. The sample contains around 250,000 distinct CDR3 sequences, 30% to 45% of which appear only once. Material for sequencing was blood. Every receptor here comes from a girl aged 10 to 17 with multiple sclerosis. CDR3s include the opening cysteine and the closing phenylalanine or tryptophan. Each record gives: CDR3 DNA, CDR3 protein, J gene, V gene, clone size, D gene. The D gene is left open where the match is weak. Clone size appears in some rows only: once, few, many, or a class for an expanded clone.

TGTGCCAGCAGGATGGTGGCGGATACGCAGTATTTT | CASRMVADTQYF | TRBJ2-3 | TRBV12-3/TRBV12-4 | NA | NA
TGTGCCAGCAGCTGGCGCCCCAGACTAGCGGGAGAGGGGGGGAATGAGCAGTACTTC | CASSWRPRLAGEGGNEQYF | TRBJ2-5 | TRBV28 | NA | TRBD2
TGCGCCAGCAGTCCAGTGGCGCCCCAAGATACGCAGTATTTT | CASSPVAPQDTQYF | TRBJ2-3 | TRBV4-1 | many | NA
TGTGCCAGCAGTTTTCTGGGCCAGGGGATAAATCAGCCCCAGCATTTT | CASSFLGQGINQPQHF | TRBJ1-5 | TRBV12-3/TRBV12-4 | many | NA
TGCGCCAGCAGCCCCTTCGGGACGCCTGATCAGCCCCAGCATTTT | CASSPFGTPDQPQHF | TRBJ1-5 | TRBV5-1 | few | NA
TGCAGTGCCCCCAGGGCTTACACTGAGGAGCAGTTCTTC | CSAPRAYTEEQFF | TRBJ2-1 | TRBV20-1 | NA | NA
TGTGCCAGCAGCATTGGACGGACCTGGGGCAACTATGGCTACACCTTC | CASSIGRTWGNYGYTF | TRBJ1-2 | TRBV12-3/TRBV12-4 | many | NA
TGCAGTGCTAGTTCGATTGAGAGTTACAATGAGCAGTTCTTC | CSASSIESYNEQFF | TRBJ2-1 | TRBV20-1 | NA | NA
TGCAGCGTTGACCCAGGGAAAGGCTACACCTTC | CSVDPGKGYTF | TRBJ1-2 | TRBV29-1 | NA | NA
TGTGCCAGCAGTGAGGGGAGGGAGCACAGCGGGGAGCTGTTTTTT | CASSEGREHSGELFF | TRBJ2-2 | TRBV25-1 | many | TRBD2
TGTGCCAGCAGCTCTCCTAGCGGGAGCCCTTCCGGGGAGCTGTTTTTT | CASSSPSGSPSGELFF | TRBJ2-2 | TRBV7-2 | few | TRBD2
TGTGCTAGTGGGGAAGGGGGGAACACTGAAGCTTTCTTT | CASGEGGNTEAFF | TRBJ1-1 | TRBV12-5 | NA | NA
TGCAGTGCTACCGACAGTTTTAGGGATACGCAGTATTTT | CSATDSFRDTQYF | TRBJ2-3 | TRBV20-1 | NA | NA
TGCAGCGCGCGGACCCGGACTAATGAAAAACTGTTTTTT | CSARTRTNEKLFF | TRBJ1-4 | TRBV29-1 | many | NA
TGTGCCATCAGTGAGTCGAGGCAGTCTTTCTCTGGAAACACCATATATTTT | CAISESRQSFSGNTIYF | TRBJ1-3 | TRBV10-3 | NA | NA
TGTGCCAGCTCGGCGGATAGCGGAAGCTCCTACAATGAGCAGTTCTTC | CASSADSGSSYNEQFF | TRBJ2-1 | TRBV18 | NA | NA
TGTGCCACCACGGAAAACTATGGCTACACCTTC | CATTENYGYTF | TRBJ1-2 | TRBV19 | few | NA
TGTGCCAGCAGCTTCGTGACAGGGGGCAGCACTGAAGCTTTCTTT | CASSFVTGGSTEAFF | TRBJ1-1 | TRBV5-5 | NA | TRBD1
TGTGCCAGCAGTTACCCCAAAAACATTCAGTACTTC | CASSYPKNIQYF | TRBJ2-4 | TRBV6-6 | many | NA
TGTGCCAGCGGGATCGAGGGCTATGGCTACACCTTC | CASGIEGYGYTF | TRBJ1-2 | TRBV6-5 | NA | NA
TGCGCCAGCAGCTTGGTCGGGGGGGCCGGCAATGAGCAGTTCTTC | CASSLVGGAGNEQFF | TRBJ2-1 | TRBV5-1 | few | TRBD2
TGCGCCAGCAGCCAGGACCCCCCCGCGGCAGCTAGCTATGGCTACACCTTC | CASSQDPPAAASYGYTF | TRBJ1-2 | TRBV4-1 | NA | NA
TGTGCCAGCAGTGATGAAAAGGGAAACACCGGGGAGCTGTTTTTT | CASSDEKGNTGELFF | TRBJ2-2 | TRBV6-4 | once | NA
TGTGCCAGCAGTTTAGGACAGATCACTGAAGCTTTCTTT | CASSLGQITEAFF | TRBJ1-1 | TRBV12-3/TRBV12-4 | NA | NA
TGTGCCTGGAGTGTCCCAGGTGGTTCCTACAATGAGCAGTTCTTC | CAWSVPGGSYNEQFF | TRBJ2-1 | TRBV30 | NA | NA
TGTGCCAGCCAAACAGGGGATCATTCACCCCTCCACTTT | CASQTGDHSPLHF | TRBJ1-6 | TRBV3-1 | NA | TRBD1
TGTGCCAGCAGTAAGACAGATACGCAGTATTTT | CASSKTDTQYF | TRBJ2-3 | TRBV6-2/TRBV6-3 | many | NA
TGTGCCAGCAGCCACGGACAGGGGAGGACTGAAGCTTTCTTT | CASSHGQGRTEAFF | TRBJ1-1 | TRBV3-1 | few | TRBD1
TGCGCCAGCAGCTCCGGACAGGGCCCTACAATGCAGTTCTTC | CASSSGQGPTMQFF | TRBJ2-1 | TRBV5-1 | NA | TRBD1
TGCAGCGTTACGGTGGAAGGGCAGCCCCAGCATTTT | CSVTVEGQPQHF | TRBJ1-5 | TRBV29-1 | many | NA
TGTGCCAGCAGCTCTCCCGGGGGACTGAACACTGAAGCTTTCTTT | CASSSPGGLNTEAFF | TRBJ1-1 | TRBV7-6 | many | NA
TGCAGTGCTAGAGAAGACAGGGGTGTTGAAAAACTGTTTTTT | CSAREDRGVEKLFF | TRBJ1-4 | TRBV20-1 | few | TRBD1
TGTGCCAGCAGCTTGATAGCGGGAGTGGCCTACAATGAGCAGTTCTTC | CASSLIAGVAYNEQFF | TRBJ2-1 | TRBV7-9 | many | TRBD2
TGTGCCAGCAGTGAAGCGGGGCAGGGTAAAGATACGCAGTATTTT | CASSEAGQGKDTQYF | TRBJ2-3 | TRBV6-1 | many | NA
TGCGCCAGCAGCCAAGGCCCCGTGAGGCGGGGGGGCACAGATACGCAGTATTTT | CASSQGPVRRGGTDTQYF | TRBJ2-3 | TRBV4-1 | many | TRBD2
TGTGCCAGCTCCCCCGGGGGGGGGATGGAGCAGTTCTTC | CASSPGGGMEQFF | TRBJ2-1 | TRBV6-5 | NA | TRBD2
TGTGCCAGCAGCCTTAAGATTCAGGGGACTAGCCTCCACGAGCAGTACTTC | CASSLKIQGTSLHEQYF | TRBJ2-7 | TRBV6-1 | NA | TRBD2
TGTGCCAGCAGCTTAAGTCTCAGAGATCAGCCCCAGCATTTT | CASSLSLRDQPQHF | TRBJ1-5 | TRBV7-9 | many | NA
TGCGCCAGCAGCTCGGCGGGCCTTTTGAGACAGGGGTCCTACAATGAGCAGTTCTTC | CASSSAGLLRQGSYNEQFF | TRBJ2-1 | TRBV5-1 | many | TRBD1
TGTGCCATCAGGGGAGGGCTGACAGCTGATGGCTACACCTTC | CAIRGGLTADGYTF | TRBJ1-2 | TRBV10-3 | NA | NA
TGCGCCAGCAGGTCGACTTCAGGGAGGGACGAGCAGTACTTC | CASRSTSGRDEQYF | TRBJ2-7 | TRBV5-1 | NA | TRBD2
TGCGCCAGCAGCTTGGCCGGGGATTCTGAAGCTTTCTTT | CASSLAGDSEAFF | TRBJ1-1 | TRBV5-1 | many | NA
TGTGCCAGCAGGTCCCCAGGGGACGGGTTCAATCAGCCCCAGCATTTT | CASRSPGDGFNQPQHF | TRBJ1-5 | TRBV28 | NA | NA
TGTGCCACCAGTGATTTCAGGGGGCATGGGTCCTACAATGAGCAGTTCTTC | CATSDFRGHGSYNEQFF | TRBJ2-1 | TRBV24-1 | many | TRBD1
TGCAGTGCTACGATAAGGGGGGGGATTGAAAAACTGTTTTTT | CSATIRGGIEKLFF | TRBJ1-4 | TRBV20-1 | NA | NA
TGTGCCAGCAACGACGGCAGTAGCTACGAGCAGTACTTC | CASNDGSSYEQYF | TRBJ2-7 | TRBV6-2/TRBV6-3 | NA | NA
TGCGCCAGCAGCTCCGGAACGATACAGGGGGCAGAGACCCAGTACTTC | CASSSGTIQGAETQYF | TRBJ2-5 | TRBV5-1 | many | TRBD1
TGCAGCGTCCTGGACGGATATGGCTACACCTTC | CSVLDGYGYTF | TRBJ1-2 | TRBV29-1 | many | NA
TGCAGCGTCGCCCGGACAGGGCCCCACAATGAGCAGTTCTTC | CSVARTGPHNEQFF | TRBJ2-1 | TRBV29-1 | NA | TRBD1
TGCAGCGTCGCTCGCCCGAACACCGGGGAGCTGTTTTTT | CSVARPNTGELFF | TRBJ2-2 | TRBV29-1 | few | NA
TGTGCCAGCAGCCAAGATCGGGACGGCGAGCAGTACTTC | CASSQDRDGEQYF | TRBJ2-7 | TRBV14 | NA | NA
TGCGCCAGCAGCTTGGGGGGGAGATACAATGAGCAGTTCTTC | CASSLGGRYNEQFF | TRBJ2-1 | TRBV5-1 | many | NA